The present T cell receptor (beta chain) was sequenced within a study of response to subunit inactivated influenza vaccine. Findings and caveats of the study: After each seasonal influenza vaccination, few new T cells are recruited, the authors suggested.

TCRdb ran MiXCR on the RT-PCR reads and lists one entry per CDR3 protein. The table has roughly 170,000 distinct CDR3 sequences, roughly 8.7% seen once; the top ten hold approximately 11%. Germline-derived CDR1 and CDR2 are MNHNS and SASEGT. With 6 bases removed from V and 6 bases from J, the gap between germline ends came to 20 bases. This CDR3 has 15 residues. Worth noting for this clonotype: Antigen unknown.

Specimen: non-naive T cells sorted from PBMCs, collected on the day of vaccination. The receptor's source is a man aged 50-60 years who received an inactivated influenza vaccine. The chain recombines TRBV6-1 with TRBJ1-1, with D possibly matching TRBD1 (6 bases). The CDR3 nucleotides read TGTGCCAGCAGGACTTTACAGAGGGGGTTGGCTGAAGCTTTCTTT. This gives the protein CASRTLQRGLAEAFF.